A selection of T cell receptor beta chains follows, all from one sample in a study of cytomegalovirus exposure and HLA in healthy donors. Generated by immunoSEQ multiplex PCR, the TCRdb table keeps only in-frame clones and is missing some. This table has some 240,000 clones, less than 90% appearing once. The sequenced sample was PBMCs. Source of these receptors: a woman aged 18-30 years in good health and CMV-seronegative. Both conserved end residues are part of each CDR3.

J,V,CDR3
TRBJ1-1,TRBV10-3,CAISEGWTPRVGLNTEAFF
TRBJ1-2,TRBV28,CASGFWGYGYTF
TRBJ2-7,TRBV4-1,CASSQEVSGSYEQYF
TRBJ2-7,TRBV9,CASSVDVGGSYEQYF
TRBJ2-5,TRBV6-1,CASSASGLGSGTQYF
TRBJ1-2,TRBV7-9,CASPRPGQGLTGYTF
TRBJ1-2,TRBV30,CAWRGQGALGYGYTF
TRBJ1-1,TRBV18,CASSPYRNTEAFF
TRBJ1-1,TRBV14,CASSQWTGVFAEAFF
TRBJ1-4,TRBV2,CASRSGTMGKLFF
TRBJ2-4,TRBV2,CASSRDRSLAKNIQYF
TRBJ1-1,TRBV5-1,CASTRGGGSLNTEAFF
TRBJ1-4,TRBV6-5,CASSFGQGPANEKLFF
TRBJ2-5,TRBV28,CASSTRAGSQETQYF
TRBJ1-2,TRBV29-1,CSSDLAGPYGYTF
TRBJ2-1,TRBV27,CASSTRDYPTLNEQFF
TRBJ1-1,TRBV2,CASSVGEGTEAFF
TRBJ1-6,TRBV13,CASSRSGTYNSPLHF
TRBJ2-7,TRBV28,CASSLFRVKASGNSYEQYF
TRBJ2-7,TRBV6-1,CASWTGKANSYEQYF
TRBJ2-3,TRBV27,CASSFYPGSTDTQYF
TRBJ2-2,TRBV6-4,CASSDSGGEVTGELFF
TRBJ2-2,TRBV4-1,CASSQKGYPRDNNTGELFF
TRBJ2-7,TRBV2,CASSDLVGSYEQYF
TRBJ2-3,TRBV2,CASSVVSDTQYF
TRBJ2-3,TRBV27,CASSPQRTDTQYF
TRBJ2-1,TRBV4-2,CASSQGRTSGSYEQFF
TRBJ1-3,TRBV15,CATSRGTLGNTIYF
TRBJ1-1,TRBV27,CASSFTGALMNTEAFF
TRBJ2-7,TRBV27,CASRPAGVSYEQYF
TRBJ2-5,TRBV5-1,CASSLGSFRGTETQYF
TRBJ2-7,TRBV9,CASSVGAGPSSYEQYF
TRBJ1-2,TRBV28,CASSLGQGLNYGYTF
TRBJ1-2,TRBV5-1,CASSGQGPIDGYTF
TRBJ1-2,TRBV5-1,CASSPRTGTGSDYGYTF
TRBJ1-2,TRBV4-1,CASSQDGSGQGLNGYTF
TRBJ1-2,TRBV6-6,CASTWSRGDGYTF
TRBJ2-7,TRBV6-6,CASSRGLAGGSEQYF
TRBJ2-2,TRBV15,CATSKDTDTGELFF
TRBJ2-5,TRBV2,CASSDERGRETQYF
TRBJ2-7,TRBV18,CASSPPGTALTYEQYF
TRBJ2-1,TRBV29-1,CSVVELYNEQFF
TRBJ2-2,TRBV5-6,CASRPMGRGNTGELFF
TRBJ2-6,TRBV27,CASSMVGQDSGANVLTF
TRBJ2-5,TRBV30,CAWSVPASGSLRETQYF
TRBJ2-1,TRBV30,CAWRGQGIKFF
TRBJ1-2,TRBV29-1,CSAPLGPGVYGYTF
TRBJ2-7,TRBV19,CASRVAGGSEQYF
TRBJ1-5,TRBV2,CASSETSYSNQPQHF
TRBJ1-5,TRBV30,CAWSLLGQPQHF
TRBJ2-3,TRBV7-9,CASGRDTDTQYF
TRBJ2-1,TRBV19,CASSTHRVFNLLGEQFF
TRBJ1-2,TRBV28,CASSLMGAGTRYGYTF
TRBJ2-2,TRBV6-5,CASRRTGETGELFF
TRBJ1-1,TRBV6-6,CASSLTGENTEAFF